Sequencing of this TCR beta chain was carried out in a study of T cell repertoires in cytomegalovirus infection. Study-level results: Within the response measured ex vivo, HLA-C-restricted CMV-specific TCR beta clonotypes were dominant.

The CDR3 spans 15 residues. Germline V CDR1 and CDR2: MNHEY, SVGAGI. J gave up 2 bases and V 7 bases, and 8 bases lay outside the gene matches. The sample holds a few counts of this clonotype. Its cognate antigen is unknown. Using its own MiXCR run on the reads, TCRdb lists one record per CDR3 protein. The table includes some 600,000 distinct CDR3 sequences, around 24% detected once. The sample taken for sequencing was CD8+ T cells from PBMCs. V is TRBV6-5 and J is TRBJ2-7; 10 bases align to TRBD1. The origin of this receptor is a human donor in good health (CMV status not recorded). Some clones in this sample may be carry-over from other donors' samples. The CDR3 sequence: CASKTGQGLPYEQYF. CDR3 nucleotide sequence: TGTGCCAGCAAGACGGGACAGGGGTTACCCTACGAGCAGTACTTC.